This T cell receptor beta chain was obtained from a study of T cell repertoires in cytomegalovirus infection. For the study at large: Indications of both CMV infection and matching HLA type were provided by public TCR beta signatures.

TCRdb redid the calling of the reads with MiXCR, one entry per CDR3 protein. The data contain a few hundred thousand distinct CDR3 sequences, approximately 9.5% of them singletons. Trimming cost V 1 base and J 8 bases; bases outside gene matches: 3. Germline CDR1 is LGHNA and CDR2 is YNFKEQ. This CDR3 contains 13 residues. This clonotype was detected a few times. Antigen: not known. Study results and caveats: Within the response measured ex vivo, HLA-C-restricted CMV-specific TCR beta clonotypes were dominant. Frequencies of public TCR beta families were cumulated, and this identified carriers of CMV plus the relevant HLA.

Specimen: PBMCs. The clonotype comes from a human donor in good health (CMV status not recorded). Some clones in this sample may be carry-over from other donors' samples. This chain links TRBV4-2 with TRBJ1-2; 8 positions agree with TRBD1. The CDR3 sequence: CASSQGTGLGYTF. CDR3 nucleotides: TGTGCCAGCAGCCAAGGGACAGGGTTAGGCTACACCTTC.